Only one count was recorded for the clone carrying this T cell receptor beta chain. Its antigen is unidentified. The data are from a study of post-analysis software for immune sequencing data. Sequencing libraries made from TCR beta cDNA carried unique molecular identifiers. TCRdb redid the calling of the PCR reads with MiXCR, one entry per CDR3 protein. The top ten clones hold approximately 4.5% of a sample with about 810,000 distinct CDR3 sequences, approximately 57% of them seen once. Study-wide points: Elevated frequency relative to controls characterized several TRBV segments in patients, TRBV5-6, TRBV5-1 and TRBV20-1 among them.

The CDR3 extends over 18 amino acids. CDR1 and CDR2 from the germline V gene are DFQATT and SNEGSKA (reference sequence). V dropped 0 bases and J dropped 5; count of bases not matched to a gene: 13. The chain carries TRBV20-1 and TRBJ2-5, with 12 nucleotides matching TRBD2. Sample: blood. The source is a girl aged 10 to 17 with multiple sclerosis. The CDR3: CSARDGTSGRRGRETQYF. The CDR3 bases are TGCAGTGCTAGAGATGGAACTAGCGGGAGGAGGGGGAGGGAGACCCAGTACTTC.